Below, 12 T cell receptor beta chains from the same sample are listed, as sequenced in a study of beta chain features in type 1 diabetes. Expressed TCRB transcripts were sequenced because the isolated RNA had all been reverse transcribed beforehand. The protocol was immunoSEQ multiplex PCR, while the TCRdb copy is restricted to in-frame clones and leaves out a portion. The repertoire holds 900,000 or so clones, with under 20% as singletons. Sequences were obtained from naive CD4+ T cells from blood. The receptors originated from a woman younger than 35 in good health.

The rearrangement joins TRBV5-6 to TRBJ2-1; unclear D gene. This CDR3 spans 13 amino acids. Germline V CDR1 and CDR2: SGHDT, YYEEEE. The V end lost 0 bases, the J end lost 4 bases, and 5 bases lay between the germline ends. CDR3 residues: CASSLDRYNEQFF. DNA of the CDR3: TGTGCCAGCAGCTTGGATAGGTACAATGAGCAGTTCTTC.

The chain recombines TRBV5-1 with TRBJ2-7; D perhaps matches TRBD2 (6 bases). This CDR3 is 14 amino acids long. Germline lookup yields CDR1 SGHRS and CDR2 YFSETQ. With 0 bases removed from V and 5 bases from J, the gap between germline ends came to 12 bases. The CDR3 nucleotides are TGCGCCAGCAGCTTGGCCGGGGGTTCCCACGAGCAGTACTTC. This sequence encodes CASSLAGGSHEQYF.

The rearrangement links TRBV19 to TRBJ2-2, with 11 bases that match TRBD2. Germline CDR1 is LNHDA and CDR2 is SQIVND (reference sequence). The V gene end was trimmed by 3 bases and the J gene end by 5 bases; junction bases not matched to a gene: 8. The CDR3 is 17 amino acids. For the CDR3, the DNA is TGTGCCAGTAGTATCGTCCTAGCGGGAGGTTCTACCGGGGAGCTGTTTTTT. Its translation is CASSIVLAGGSTGELFF.

The chain joins TRBV21-1 to TRBJ1-3; the table's TRBD1 call for D was not verified on the DNA. TRBV21-1 is deemed a pseudogene. CDR3 length: 16 residues. The CDR3 DNA is TGTGCCAGCAGCAAAGGCGGACAGCTCTCTGGAAACACCATATATTTT. Amino acid sequence: CASSKGGQLSGNTIYF.

The chain combines TRBV28 with TRBJ2-7; D gene uncertain. This CDR3 is built from 11 residues. Germline V CDR1 and CDR2: MDHEN, SYDVKM. The ends were cut back, 6 bases at V and 9 bases at J, with 12 bases in the middle. The DNA for the CDR3 is TGTGCCAGCAGCCTCCGACGGTCGCAGTACTTC. Its protein product is CASSLRRSQYF.

This clone was seen only a few times. This chain joins TRBV6-5 and TRBJ1-2; possibly TRBD1 for D (5 bases). The CDR3 extends over 14 amino acids. V was trimmed by 1 base and J by 2 bases, leaving 8 bases between them. Germline V gene lookup returns CDR1 MNHEY and CDR2 SVGAGI. The CDR3 reads CASSYFPGNYGYTF. The CDR3 DNA is TGTGCCAGCAGTTACTTTCCAGGGAACTATGGCTACACCTTC.

A few counts support this clone. The chain couples TRBV11-2 to TRBJ2-7, with D uncertain. With 0 bases removed from V and 7 bases from J, the gap between germline ends came to 16 bases. CDR1 SGHAT and CDR2 FQNNGV come from the germline V gene. CDR3 length equals 15 residues. CDR3 amino acids: CASSLDSMGKGEQYF. CDR3 DNA sequence: TGTGCCAGCAGCTTAGATTCCATGGGCAAAGGGGAGCAGTACTTC.

As regards this clone: Other nucleotide sequences in the sample specify the same CDR3. The gene calls are TRBV28 and TRBJ1-2; no clear D. Trimming took off 5 bases at V and 4 bases at J, with 8 bases between the two ends. In germline, CDR1 is MDHEN, CDR2 SYDVKM. The CDR3 contains 12 residues. Written as DNA, the CDR3 is TGTGCCAGCAGTGGCGCTGGCTATGGCTACACCTTC. Translating it yields CASSGAGYGYTF.

This clone came up a few times. This chain connects TRBV6-5 to TRBJ2-7; 9 bases map to TRBD2. Germline V gives CDR1 MNHEY, CDR2 SVGAGI. The CDR3 length is 15 residues. The J segment lost 2 bases and the V segment lost 2 bases, leaving 4 bases of the junction unmatched. The CDR3: CASSYTSGRTYEQYF. Here the CDR3 DNA reads TGTGCCAGCAGTTACACGAGCGGGAGGACCTACGAGCAGTACTTC.

The rearrangement joins TRBV5-6 to TRBJ2-3; D is possibly TRBD1 or TRBD2 (5 bases each). This CDR3 has 15 residues. V lost 4 bases, J lost 4 bases, and 16 bases lay in between. CDR1 is SGHDT, CDR2 YYEEEE, per germline. This CDR3 is CASSRSGATADTQYF. CDR3 DNA: TGTGCCAGCAGCCGGTCCGGGGCCACCGCAGATACGCAGTATTTT.

This clone was detected only a few times. This chain joins TRBV5-1 and TRBJ2-5; tentative D call: TRBD1 (5 bases). The CDR3 totals 15 residues. Germline V gene data show CDR1 as SGHRS and CDR2 as YFSETQ. V shed 1 base and J shed 5 bases, with 15 bases lying between them. The CDR3, as DNA: TGCGCCAGCAGCTTGCAGGCCGGACAACAGGAGACCCAGTACTTC. This encodes CASSLQAGQQETQYF.

This clone came up a few times. This chain links TRBV27 with TRBJ1-5; D perhaps matches TRBD1 (6 bases). CDR1 and CDR2 (germline): MNHEY, SMNVEV (reference sequence). The CDR3 is 18 residues long. V dropped 1 base and J dropped 6 bases, with 22 bases sitting between them. DNA for the CDR3: TGTGCCAGCAGTTTATACGGGGAGATGGGGGCCCTAGGTCAGCCCCAGCATTTT. Protein product: CASSLYGEMGALGQPQHF.